This TCR beta chain was profiled in a study of blood T cell repertoires in COVID-19. As for the study in general: Spain, Italy and the United States supplied samples that represented acute and convalescent COVID-19.

Using immunoSEQ multiplex PCR, the repertoire was profiled, and TCRdb retains in-frame clones only, with some absent. The sample lists 220,000 or so clones, roughly 79% occurring once. Trimming stripped 5 bases from V and 3 bases from J, with 6 bases between. Germline-derived CDR1 and CDR2 are SGHVS and FNYEAQ. The CDR3 length is 12 residues. Sequencing was done on a sample of peripheral blood. This chain joins TRBV7-6 and TRBJ2-3; D remains ambiguous. The sequence came from an elderly woman with acute or convalescent COVID-19. CDR3 sequence (DNA): TGTGCCAGCAGCACCCGGACAGATACGCAGTATTTT. Residues: CASSTRTDTQYF.